The table lists the clone carrying this T cell receptor beta chain with a few counts. The antigen is unknown. Unfractionated whole blood was the source from which total RNA was extracted. The study's library attached unique molecular identifiers to single cDNA molecules. One entry per CDR3 protein results from TCRdb running MiXCR on the reads. The table has about 120,000 distinct CDR3 sequences, over 6.5% seen once; the top ten hold more than 1.3%. This sample is drawn from a study of human T cells and chemical hapten exposure. The study, taken as a whole, reports: TCRs exceeding 1 in 1000 frequency stayed unchanged with DPC sensitization.

What was sequenced was whole blood. The source is a human donor in good health. Some clones in this sample may be carry-over from other donors' samples.

The DNA of the CDR3 is TGCAGCGTTGAAGGGGGACCTGATGAGCAGTTCTTC. It translates to CSVEGGPDEQFF. This sequence joins TRBV29-1 and TRBJ2-1, with D possibly being TRBD1 or TRBD2 (5 bases each). Per germline, CDR1 SQVTM and CDR2 ANQGSEA. Trimming cost V 1 base and J 8 bases, with 9 bases left between them. This CDR3 contains 12 residues.